This T cell receptor (beta chain) stems from a study of CD8+CD57+ T cells in acquired aplastic anemia. Overall study: Sorted CD4+ and CD8+ cells gave a mean 3.2 ug DNA, range 0.2 to 27.4 ug.

Genomic DNA, serving as template, underwent TCR beta VDJ and CDR3 profiling. TCRdb reprocessed the reads with MiXCR, giving one entry per CDR3 protein. The sample lists hundreds of thousands of distinct CDR3 sequences; under 40% were seen once. This CDR3 region has 15 residues. In germline, CDR1 is SGHTA, CDR2 FQGNSA. It was patients with CD8+CD57+ cell expansion by flow cytometry who were chosen for sequencing. In its sample, this clonotype was seen once. A much larger clone differs by one base, so this may be a read error. The gene calls are TRBV7-2 and TRBJ2-3; TRBD2 is a possible D gene (6 bases). Material for sequencing was sorted CD4+, CD8+, or CD8+CD57+ T cells (not recorded which) from PBMCs. The TCR comes from a human donor with aplastic anemia. The CDR3 reads CVSSFSGTSTDTQYF. CDR3 sequence (DNA): TGTGTCAGCAGCTTCTCCGGGACTAGCACAGATACGCAGTATTTT.